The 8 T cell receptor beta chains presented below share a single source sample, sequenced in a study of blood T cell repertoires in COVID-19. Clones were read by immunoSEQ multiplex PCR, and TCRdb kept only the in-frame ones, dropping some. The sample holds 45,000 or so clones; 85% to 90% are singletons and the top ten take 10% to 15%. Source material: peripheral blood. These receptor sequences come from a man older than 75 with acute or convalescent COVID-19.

The CDR3 DNA is TGTGCCATCAGTGAGTCCCCGAGGTATAATTCACCCCTCCACTTT. As protein: CAISESPRYNSPLHF. V usage is TRBV10-3 and J usage is TRBJ1-6; D gene uncertain. The CDR3 consists of 15 residues. CDR1 and CDR2 from the germline V gene are ENHRY and SYGVKD. Trimming left V 0 bases short and J 4 bases short, with 7 bases between.

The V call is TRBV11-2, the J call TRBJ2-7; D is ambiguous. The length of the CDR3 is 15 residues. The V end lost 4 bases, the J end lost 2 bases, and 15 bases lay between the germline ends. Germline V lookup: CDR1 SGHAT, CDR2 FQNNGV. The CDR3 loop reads CASSSLPAGAYEQYF. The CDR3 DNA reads TGTGCCAGCAGCTCCCTCCCCGCCGGAGCCTACGAGCAGTACTTC. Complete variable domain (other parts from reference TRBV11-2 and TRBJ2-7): EAGVAQSPRYKIIEKRQSVAFWCNPISGHATLYWYQQILGQGPKLLIQFQNNGVVDDSQLPKDRFSAERLKGVDSTLKIQPAKLEDSAVYLCASSSLPAGAYEQYFGPGTRLTVT.

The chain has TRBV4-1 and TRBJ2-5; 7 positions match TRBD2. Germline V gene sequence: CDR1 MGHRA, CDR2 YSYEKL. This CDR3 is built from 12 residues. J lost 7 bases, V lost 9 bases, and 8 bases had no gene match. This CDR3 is CASRGVAGTQYF. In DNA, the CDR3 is TGCGCCAGTCGGGGGGTAGCTGGGACCCAGTACTTC.

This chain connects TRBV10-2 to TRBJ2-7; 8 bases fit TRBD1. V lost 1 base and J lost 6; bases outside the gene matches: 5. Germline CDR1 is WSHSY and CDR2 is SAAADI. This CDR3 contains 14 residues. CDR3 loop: CASSEFRGRLEQYF. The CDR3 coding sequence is TGCGCCAGCAGTGAGTTCAGGGGGCGCCTCGAGCAGTACTTC.

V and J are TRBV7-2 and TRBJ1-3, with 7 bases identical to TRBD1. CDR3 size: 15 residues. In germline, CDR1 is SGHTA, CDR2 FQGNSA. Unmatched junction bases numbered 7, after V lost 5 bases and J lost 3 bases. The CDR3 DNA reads TGTGCCAGCAGCCCTCGGACAGGTTTTGGAAACACCATATATTTT. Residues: CASSPRTGFGNTIYF.

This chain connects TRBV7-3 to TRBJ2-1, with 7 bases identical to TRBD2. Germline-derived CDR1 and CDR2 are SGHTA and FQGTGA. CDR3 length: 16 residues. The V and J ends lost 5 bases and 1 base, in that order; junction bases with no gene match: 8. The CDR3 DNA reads TGTGCCAGCAGCCGTGGGGGAGGGACGTCCTACAATGAGCAGTTCTTC. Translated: CASSRGGGTSYNEQFF.

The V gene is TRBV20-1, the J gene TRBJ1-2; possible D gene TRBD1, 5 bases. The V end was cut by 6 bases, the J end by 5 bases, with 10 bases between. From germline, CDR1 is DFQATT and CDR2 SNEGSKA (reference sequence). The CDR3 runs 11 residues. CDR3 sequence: CSAPSGYGYTF. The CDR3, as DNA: TGCAGTGCCCCCTCAGGGTATGGCTACACCTTC.

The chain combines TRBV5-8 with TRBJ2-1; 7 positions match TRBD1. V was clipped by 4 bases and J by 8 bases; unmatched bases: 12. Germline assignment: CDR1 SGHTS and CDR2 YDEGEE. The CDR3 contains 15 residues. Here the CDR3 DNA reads TGTGCCAGCAGCCGCTCCGGGACAGCTTACGATGAGCAGTTCTTC. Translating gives CASSRSGTAYDEQFF.